The TCR beta chain under discussion was sequenced for a study of CD8 T cells in ankylosing spondylitis. TCRdb itself ran the 5' RACE reads through MiXCR, one entry per CDR3 protein. Here the sample spans 250,000 to 400,000 distinct CDR3 sequences, about 9.9% being singletons. This clonotype was counted ten times or more. No antigen is known for it. Findings and caveats of the study: Past research had described some motif variants in reactive arthritis synovial fluid and blood. Ankylosing spondylitis blood appeared to be characterized by a TCR beta motif of several highly homologous variants.

Germline V gives CDR1 SQVTM, CDR2 ANQGSEA. CDR3 size: 13 residues. V shed 4 bases and J shed 1 base, with 8 bases lying between them. The sequence came from a female donor with ankylosing spondylitis or in good health (not recorded which). The rearrangement uses TRBV29-1 and TRBJ2-1, with unresolved D. Material for sequencing was blood, either unsorted or a sorted T cell fraction (not recorded which). For the CDR3, the DNA is TGCAGCGTTGTTGGACCTTCCTACAATGAGCAGTTCTTC. Protein sequence: CSVVGPSYNEQFF.